The sequence of this T cell receptor (beta chain) was determined in a study of T cell responses to AZD1222 COVID-19 vaccine. At the level of the study: Whether given at about 4 or about 12 weeks, second doses were pooled.

Here immunoSEQ multiplex PCR was the method, and the copy in TCRdb shows in-frame clones only, minus some. This sample yields about 120,000 clones, of which over 75% are seen a single time; roughly 4% belongs to the top ten. CDR3 size: 15 residues. With 3 bases removed from V and 6 bases from J, the gap between germline ends came to 16 bases. CDR1 and CDR2 (germline): SGDLS, YYNGEE. This sample comprised peripheral blood, obtained on day 0 of AZD1222 vaccination. The clonotype was recovered from an adult in good health. The chain carries TRBV9 and TRBJ2-1, with unresolved D. The CDR3 loop is CASSARSLGFNEQFF. The CDR3 DNA is TGTGCCAGCAGCGCCCGCTCATTGGGCTTCAATGAGCAGTTCTTC.